These 20 T cell receptor beta chains came from one sample sequenced in a study of T cells after yellow fever vaccination. TCRdb re-derived calls from the 5' RACE reads in MiXCR, one entry per CDR3 protein. The repertoire consists of approximately 150,000 distinct CDR3 sequences, with about 7.7% occurring once and the leading ten covering around 0.73%. The input for sequencing was CD4+ T cells sorted from PBMCs, taken 5 days after the yellow fever booster vaccination. Receptor source: a man aged 25-45 years who received the YFV17D yellow fever vaccine.

This clonotype has just a few counts. This rearrangement joins TRBV7-2 to TRBJ2-3; no reliable D call. V lost 2 bases to trimming and J lost 4 bases, with 19 bases between them. Germline lookup yields CDR1 SGHTA and CDR2 FQGNSA. The length of the CDR3 is 17 residues. The CDR3 loop is CASSLNGVAPPADTQYF. In nucleotides, the CDR3 is TGTGCCAGCAGCTTAAATGGGGTCGCTCCACCGGCAGATACGCAGTATTTT.

The sample holds many counts of this clonotype. The V gene is TRBV20-1, the J gene TRBJ2-5; D is undetermined. CDR1 is DFQATT and CDR2 is SNEGSKA in the germline V gene (reference sequence). V lost 3 bases and J lost 5, with 19 bases in between. The CDR3 sequence is 15 residues long. CDR3 amino acids: CSASSLAGDKETQYF. The CDR3 DNA sequence: TGCAGTGCTAGTAGCTTGGCTGGTGATAAGGAGACCCAGTACTTC.

This clonotype was recorded at least ten times. The chain employs TRBV27 and TRBJ2-5; 8 bases fit TRBD1. V lost 6 bases and J lost 5; bases outside the gene matches: 8. The CDR3 contains 14 residues. Per germline, CDR1 MNHEY and CDR2 SMNVEV (reference sequence). CDR3 in DNA: TGTGCCAGCAGGTTCCAGGGGGCGGGTGAGACCCAGTACTTC. Residues: CASRFQGAGETQYF.

This clonotype has ten or more counts. This sequence joins TRBV6-2 or TRBV6-3 and TRBJ2-1, with TRBD2 as a possible D gene (5 bases). Germline values: CDR1 MNHEY, CDR2 SVGEGT. There are 13 residues in the CDR3. V shed 6 bases and J shed 7 bases, with 13 bases lying between them. CDR3 sequence (DNA): TGTGCCAGCAGAAAGGACTCGACGAATGAGCAGTTCTTC. It yields the protein CASRKDSTNEQFF.

The table lists this clonotype with many counts. The chain joins TRBV12-3 or TRBV12-4 to TRBJ2-3; perhaps TRBD2 as D (5 bases). The ends were cut back, 5 bases at V and 4 bases at J, with 16 bases in the middle. The CDR3 loop spans 15 amino acids. Here the CDR3 reads CASSRSTGKADTQYF. The CDR3 nucleotides are TGTGCCAGCAGTCGGAGTACGGGGAAGGCAGATACGCAGTATTTT.

This clonotype was picked up many times. The gene calls are TRBV3-1 and TRBJ2-1, with D perhaps matching TRBD1 or TRBD2 (5 bases each). The V end was cut by 5 bases, the J end by 0 bases, with 14 bases between. The CDR3 runs 16 residues. CDR1 LGHDT and CDR2 YNNKEL come from the germline V gene (reference sequence). Written as DNA, the CDR3 is TGTGCCAGCAGCTCTACGGGACGGCGCTCCTACAATGAGCAGTTCTTC. It codes for CASSSTGRRSYNEQFF.

The chain carries TRBV5-6 and TRBJ2-7, with D perhaps TRBD1 or TRBD2 (5 bases each). With 2 bases removed from V and 5 bases from J, the gap between germline ends came to 20 bases. The V gene's germline CDR1 is SGHDT and CDR2 YYEEEE. This CDR3 spans 16 amino acids. The CDR3 loop is CASSFWPGERGNEQYF. CDR3 in DNA: TGTGCCAGCAGCTTTTGGCCCGGTGAGAGGGGAAACGAGCAGTACTTC.

This clonotype was recorded many times. This sequence joins TRBV15 and TRBJ2-1; D gene uncertain. The CDR3 sequence is 12 residues long. Germline V gives CDR1 LNHNV, CDR2 YYDKDF (reference sequence). V dropped 5 bases and J dropped 4 bases, with 6 bases sitting between them. CDR3 protein: CATSELYNEQFF. CDR3 in DNA: TGTGCCACCAGCGAGCTTTACAATGAGCAGTTCTTC.

At least ten counts were recorded for this clonotype. V usage is TRBV4-3 and J usage is TRBJ2-2; possible D gene TRBD2, 7 bases. V was shortened by 4 bases and J by 5 bases, with 17 bases between the two germline ends. The CDR3 length is 16 residues. CDR1 and CDR2 (germline): LGHNA, YSLEER. The CDR3 DNA reads as TGCGCCAGCAGCCGCGAGGGGGGGTCTTCTACCGGGGAGCTGTTTTTT. Its translation is CASSREGGSSTGELFF.

This clonotype has a count of ten or more. The rearrangement joins TRBV6-4 to TRBJ2-1; the match to TRBD2 covers 8 bases. This CDR3 is built from 19 residues. After removal of 8 bases from V and 0 bases from J, the junction contained 18 bases not matched to a gene. CDR1 and CDR2 (germline): MRHNA, SNTAGT. In DNA form, the CDR3 reads TGTGCCAGCCCTCAACTAGCGGCAAATCAAAGTTTCTCCTACAATGAGCAGTTCTTC. Residues: CASPQLAANQSFSYNEQFF.

On this clonotype: This may be a read error, as it is one base from a much larger clone. The chain is built from TRBV12-3 or TRBV12-4 and TRBJ2-7; D may be TRBD1 (6 bases). Trimming left V 3 bases short and J 3 bases short, with 9 bases between. The CDR3 consists of 13 residues. In DNA, the CDR3 is TGTGCCAGCAGTTTCGACAGGAGCTACGAGCAGTACTTC. It specifies CASSFDRSYEQYF.

In this sample, this clonotype turned up many times. This chain links TRBV5-1 with TRBJ2-7; D is perhaps TRBD2 (5 bases). The CDR3 consists of 14 residues. V lost 6 bases and J 5 bases, leaving 18 bases between the germline ends. CDR1 is SGHRS and CDR2 is YFSETQ in the germline V gene. CDR3 nucleotide sequence: TGCGCCAGCAAAGTTGAGGTCGTCGGGAACGAGCAGTACTTC. This translates into CASKVEVVGNEQYF.

This clonotype has at least ten counts. The rearrangement uses TRBV18 and TRBJ2-1; D might be TRBD2 (6 bases). Trimming stripped 5 bases from V and 4 bases from J, with 12 bases between. This CDR3 is 14 amino acids long. CDR1 KGHSH and CDR2 LQKENI come from the germline V gene. In DNA, the CDR3 is TGTGCCAGCTCATCAAAGGCGGGATACAATGAGCAGTTCTTC. Translated, it gives CASSSKAGYNEQFF.

This rearrangement joins TRBV9 to TRBJ1-2; 9 bases are shared with TRBD1. Unmatched junction bases numbered 11, after V lost 3 bases and J lost 8 bases. The V gene's germline CDR1 is SGDLS and CDR2 YYNGEE. This CDR3 comprises 15 residues. CDR3 bases: TGTGCCAGCAGCGCTCCGGGACAGGGAGCACCCGGCTACACCTTC. This gives the protein CASSAPGQGAPGYTF.

Concerning this clonotype itself: At one end the junction does not follow the germline gene, possibly because of a read error. The chain has TRBV30 and TRBJ2-1, with 13 positions matching TRBD2. The germline V gene has CDR1 GTSNPN and CDR2 SVGIG (reference sequence). The CDR3 contains 19 residues. The CDR3 reads CAWSPGAGTSGKGVYFVVF. CDR3 DNA sequence: TGTGCCTGGAGTCCCGGGGCGGGGACTAGCGGGAAAGGAGTTTATTTTGTGGTCTTC.

There are many counts of this clonotype. The chain joins TRBV30 to TRBJ2-4, with D maybe TRBD1 (6 bases). Germline values: CDR1 GTSNPN, CDR2 SVGIG (reference sequence). The CDR3 extends over 11 amino acids. The CDR3 here is CARDMGNIQYF. The DNA for the CDR3 is TGTGCTCGGGACATGGGAAACATTCAGTACTTC.

The table lists this clonotype with many counts. The J gene is TRBJ1-5, the V gene TRBV20-1; D unresolved. This CDR3 contains 15 residues. V was clipped by 2 bases and J by 4 bases, with 15 bases between them. In germline, CDR1 is DFQATT, CDR2 SNEGSKA (reference sequence). The DNA for the CDR3 is TGCAGTGCTAGATCCGTTTGGGGATCGAATCAGCCCCAGCATTTT. This codes for CSARSVWGSNQPQHF.

This clonotype was detected many times. This rearrangement joins TRBV5-4 to TRBJ2-2, with D hard to call. V gave up 0 bases and J gave up 0 bases, with 6 bases separating them. CDR1 is SGHNT and CDR2 is YYREEE in the germline V gene (reference sequence). This CDR3 region has 15 residues. Written as DNA, the CDR3 is TGTGCCAGCAGCTTGGAAAGCGCGAACACCGGGGAGCTGTTTTTT. This translates into CASSLESANTGELFF. The variable domain in full, with the rest retrieved from reference TRBV5-4 and TRBJ2-2, is ETGVTQSPTHLIKTRGQQVTLRCSSQSGHNTVSWYQQALGQGPQFIFQYYREEENGRGNFPPRFSGLQFPNYSSELNVNALELDDSALYLCASSLESANTGELFFGEGSRLTVL.

This clonotype occurred many times. The chain is built from TRBV5-1 and TRBJ2-5; TRBD1 is a possible D gene (6 bases). This CDR3 region has 14 residues. V lost 7 bases to trimming and J lost 0 bases, with 13 bases between them. The germline CDR1 and CDR2 sequences are SGHRS and YFSETQ. For the CDR3, the DNA is TGCGCCAGCGTACCCGGGACAAACCAAGAGACCCAGTACTTC. Protein product: CASVPGTNQETQYF.

The sample holds many counts of this clonotype. V usage is TRBV5-6 and J usage is TRBJ2-7, with 11 nucleotides matching TRBD2. Germline V gene lookup returns CDR1 SGHDT and CDR2 YYEEEE. Trimming removed 10 bases from V and 5 bases from J; junction bases left unmatched: 5. There are 12 residues in the CDR3. This chain's CDR3 is CASSGRFDEQYF. DNA for the CDR3: TGTGCCTCTAGCGGGAGGTTCGACGAGCAGTACTTC.